This T cell receptor beta chain emerged from a study of shared clonotypes between healthy human individuals. Overall study: For every donor, three CD4 naive, three CD4 memory, two CD8 naive and one CD8 memory plates were used. Points from the study as a whole: The study found 4.5% to 5% of naive CD4 clonotypes shared across a handful of donors. Lower generation probabilities were found for non-shared clonotypes than for those shared by all four donors.

This table comes from immunoSEQ multiplex PCR, and its TCRdb copy is limited to in-frame clones, with some not included. The repertoire holds about 2 million clones, with roughly 96% as singletons. CD4+ cells underwent separation, giving CD45RA+ naive and CD45RA-negative memory subsets. A note on this clone: Its antigen is undetermined.

The clonotype was recovered from a man aged 18 to 29 in good health. Sequencing was done on a sample of naive CD4+ T cells sorted from blood. Subset indicated: CD45RA+ positively selected.

The CDR3 DNA reads as TGTGCCAGCAGTGTACTAGCGGGAGCGTACTCAGATACGCAGTATTTT. It specifies CASSVLAGAYSDTQYF. This chain links TRBV6-4 with TRBJ2-3, with 11 positions matching TRBD2. The CDR3 extends over 16 amino acids. After removal of 4 bases from V and 4 bases from J, the junction contained 7 bases not matched to a gene. CDR1 and CDR2 from the germline V gene are MRHNA and SNTAGT.